These T cell receptor beta chains were read from a single sample in a study of cytomegalovirus exposure and HLA in healthy donors. This table comes from immunoSEQ multiplex PCR, and its TCRdb copy is limited to in-frame clones, with some not included. The data contain fewer than 250,000 clones, 80% to 90% of them seen just once; the ten biggest clones take up 2.9%. Sample: PBMCs. The receptor set was obtained from a man aged 25 to 40 in good health and CMV-seronegative. Each CDR3 is given with its conserved first and last residue. Each record gives: J gene, V gene, D gene, CDR3 DNA, CDR3 protein. The D gene is left open where the match is weak.

j_gene: TRBJ2-7
v_gene: TRBV10-2
d_gene: NA
CDR3nt: TGCGCCAGCAGTGCTAAAACGGCGGCCCAGTACTTC
CDR3aa: CASSAKTAAQYF

j_gene: TRBJ2-3
v_gene: TRBV7-9
d_gene: NA
CDR3nt: TGTGCCAGCAGCCTAGAGGGGGTCACGCTACATACGCAGTATTTT
CDR3aa: CASSLEGVTLHTQYF

j_gene: TRBJ2-3
v_gene: TRBV7-6
d_gene: NA
CDR3nt: TGTGCCAGCAGCTTAGAGCCCACTACGGCCAGCACAGATACGCAGTATTTT
CDR3aa: CASSLEPTTASTDTQYF

j_gene: TRBJ2-2
v_gene: TRBV6-6
d_gene: TRBD1
CDR3nt: TGTGCCAGCAGGAAGACCACAGGGGCCACCGGGGAGCTGTTTTTT
CDR3aa: CASRKTTGATGELFF

j_gene: TRBJ2-5
v_gene: TRBV19
d_gene: NA
CDR3nt: TGTGCCAGTAGCCGGGTCGGAACCGAGACCCAGTACTTC
CDR3aa: CASSRVGTETQYF

j_gene: TRBJ1-1
v_gene: TRBV29-1
d_gene: TRBD1
CDR3nt: TGCAGCGTTGATGCTCAGGACAGGGCGGTTGTTGGTTTGGACACTGAAGCTTTCTTT
CDR3aa: CSVDAQDRAVVGLDTEAFF

j_gene: TRBJ1-2
v_gene: TRBV27
d_gene: TRBD1
CDR3nt: TGTGCCAGCAGTTTGGCGGGACAGGGGGCGGATGGCTACACCTTC
CDR3aa: CASSLAGQGADGYTF

j_gene: TRBJ1-1
v_gene: TRBV6-1
d_gene: TRBD1
CDR3nt: TGTGCCAGCAACCCTCTCGACAGGGTCACTGAAGCTTTCTTT
CDR3aa: CASNPLDRVTEAFF

j_gene: TRBJ1-2
v_gene: TRBV28
d_gene: NA
CDR3nt: TGTGCCAGCAGCCTGGGTCCGACAGGCTCTGGCTACACCTTC
CDR3aa: CASSLGPTGSGYTF

j_gene: TRBJ2-7
v_gene: TRBV21-1
d_gene: NA
CDR3nt: TGTGCCAGCAGCAGCCTGACAGGGGGGTCGAAAGAGCAGTACTTC
CDR3aa: CASSSLTGGSKEQYF

j_gene: TRBJ1-3
v_gene: TRBV7-2
d_gene: NA
CDR3nt: TGTGCCAGCAGCTCCCCCAGGGGAAGAAACACCATATATTTT
CDR3aa: CASSSPRGRNTIYF

j_gene: TRBJ1-2
v_gene: TRBV7-2
d_gene: TRBD1
CDR3nt: TGTGCCAGCAGCTCCAGGGGGCGGGGGTATGGCTACACCTTC
CDR3aa: CASSSRGRGYGYTF

j_gene: TRBJ1-1
v_gene: TRBV4-1
d_gene: TRBD1
CDR3nt: TGCGCCAGCAGCCAAGTTGGAGTTAACCTAGGGGGCTTAGAGACTGAAGCTTTCTTT
CDR3aa: CASSQVGVNLGGLETEAFF

j_gene: TRBJ2-2
v_gene: TRBV27
d_gene: NA
CDR3nt: TGTGCCAGCAGTTTATTAAGGCCAGGGGATGGACTCCCTCTGTTTTTT
CDR3aa: CASSLLRPGDGLPLFF

j_gene: TRBJ2-5
v_gene: TRBV5-6
d_gene: NA
CDR3nt: TGTGCCAGCAGCTTCGGGAAAGAGACCCAGTACTTC
CDR3aa: CASSFGKETQYF

j_gene: TRBJ2-7
v_gene: TRBV11-2
d_gene: TRBD1
CDR3nt: TGTGCCAGCAGCTTAGATGCAGGGGGAAACTACGAGCAGTACTTC
CDR3aa: CASSLDAGGNYEQYF

j_gene: TRBJ2-1
v_gene: TRBV13
d_gene: TRBD1
CDR3nt: TGTGCCAGCAGCCCACGGACAGGGGCGCCCCTCGGGCAGTTCTTC
CDR3aa: CASSPRTGAPLGQFF

j_gene: TRBJ2-5
v_gene: TRBV18
d_gene: NA
CDR3nt: TGTGCCAGCTCACGTTCTAGCCGGGAGACCCAGTACTTC
CDR3aa: CASSRSSRETQYF